These T cell receptor beta chains were read from a single sample in a study of blood T cell repertoires in COVID-19. Only in-frame clones appear in the TCRdb table, and some are missing; sequencing was by immunoSEQ multiplex PCR. The table has around 300,000 clones, 80% to 90% seen once. Specimen: peripheral blood. The receptors stem from a woman in her seventies with acute or convalescent COVID-19. The CDR3 runs from the conserved cysteine through the conserved F or W.

V	J	CDR3
TRBV16	TRBJ1-1	CASSQSSGDTEAFF
TRBV10-3	TRBJ2-1	CATRHNSYNEQFF
TRBV7-9	TRBJ2-7	CASSSRDYEQYF
TRBV2	TRBJ1-1	CASSTFRNTEAFF
TRBV3-1/TRBV3-2	TRBJ2-1	CASSQVSGAGGNNEQFF
TRBV19	TRBJ1-2	CASSIGGRGSSGYTF
TRBV6-2/TRBV6-3	TRBJ2-3	CASSFGTSVYF
TRBV5-1	TRBJ1-3	CASSSRAQGEGNTIYF
TRBV2	TRBJ1-1	CASSEAERKNTEAFF
TRBV5-4	TRBJ2-4	CASSFGGGKAKNIQYF
TRBV3-1/TRBV3-2	TRBJ1-1	CASSSSGRLAFF
TRBV6-2/TRBV6-3	TRBJ2-3	CASSYVASGRTDTQYF
TRBV7-6	TRBJ1-4	CASSLTGVSNEKLFF
TRBV10-3	TRBJ2-1	CAIRGTSGVVNEQFF
TRBV30	TRBJ1-6	CATTGVDNSPLHF
TRBV15	TRBJ2-7	CATSNYEGSSYEQYF
TRBV6-5	TRBJ1-1	CASTLTQGPQGQPFF
TRBV30	TRBJ2-7	CAWSRQSHEQYF
TRBV7-9	TRBJ2-1	CASSPRDRLGNEQFF
TRBV14	TRBJ2-1	CASSQRLVGHNEQFF
TRBV14	TRBJ1-2	CASSQGANYGYTF
TRBV5-1	TRBJ2-3	CASSLVGRSTQYF
TRBV7-7	TRBJ1-5	CASSWTVYSNQPQHF
TRBV18	TRBJ1-1	CASSPLTGSWNEAFF
TRBV27	TRBJ2-5	CASSSSSGYQETQYF
TRBV27	TRBJ1-1	CASSLYRGLNTEAFF
TRBV27	TRBJ1-1	CASIKSGKGAEAFF
TRBV7-8	TRBJ2-5	CASSRTGDGTQYF
TRBV30	TRBJ2-7	CAWSPGPGVNEQYF
TRBV29-1	TRBJ1-6	CSAHDRGAYTDNSPLHF
TRBV7-6	TRBJ1-3	CASSVSAGSSGNTIYF
TRBV11-2	TRBJ1-2	CASSSAGQFNYGYTF
TRBV3-1/TRBV3-2	TRBJ1-1	CASSLRAANTEAFF
TRBV18	TRBJ1-6	CASRDGRESPLHF
TRBV7-9	TRBJ2-2	CASNTRGLRGRELFF
TRBV19	TRBJ1-2	CASSIDVNRVRNYGYTF
TRBV12-3/TRBV12-4	TRBJ1-5	CASSNSIQPQHF
TRBV18	TRBJ2-5	CASSPPSGETQYF
TRBV14	TRBJ1-1	CASSPWAGRGGTEAFF
TRBV5-1	TRBJ1-1	CASSRAPGQTEAFF
TRBV5-6	TRBJ2-3	CASSLEGRPTDTQYF
TRBV5-4	TRBJ1-1	CASTTPGGEVTEAFF
TRBV5-4	TRBJ1-1	CASSLQGVNTEAFF
TRBV10-3	TRBJ1-2	CANLDSYYGYTF
TRBV3-1/TRBV3-2	TRBJ2-2	CASSLAGSTGELFF
TRBV7-9	TRBJ2-7	CASSPPGQGVKQYF
TRBV4-1	TRBJ1-1	CASSPGTPPGAFF
TRBV6-5	TRBJ1-2	CASSSPKLTRGYTF
TRBV6-6	TRBJ1-4	CASSYFAGATNEKLFF
TRBV27	TRBJ1-1	CASSLYLPNMNTEAFF
TRBV6-4	TRBJ2-2	CASSREPGRSGELFF